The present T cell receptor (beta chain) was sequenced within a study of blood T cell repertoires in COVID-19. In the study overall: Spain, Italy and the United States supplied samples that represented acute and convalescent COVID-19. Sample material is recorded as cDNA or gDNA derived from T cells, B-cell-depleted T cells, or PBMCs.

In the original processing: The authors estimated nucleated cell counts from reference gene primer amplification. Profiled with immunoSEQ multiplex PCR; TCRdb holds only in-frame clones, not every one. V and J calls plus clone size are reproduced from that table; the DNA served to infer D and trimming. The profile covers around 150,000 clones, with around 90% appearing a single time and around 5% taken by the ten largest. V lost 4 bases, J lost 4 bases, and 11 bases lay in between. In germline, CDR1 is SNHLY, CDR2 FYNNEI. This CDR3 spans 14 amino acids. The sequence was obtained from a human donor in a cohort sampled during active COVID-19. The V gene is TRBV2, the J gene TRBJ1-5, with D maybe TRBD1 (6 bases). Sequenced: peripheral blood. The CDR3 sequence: CASSGSQGNQPQHF. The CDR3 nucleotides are TGTGCCAGCAGTGGATCCCAGGGGAATCAGCCCCAGCATTTT. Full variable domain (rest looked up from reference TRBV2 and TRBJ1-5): EPEVTQTPSHQVTQMGQEVILRCVPISNHLYFYWYRQILGQKVEFLVSFYNNEISEKSEIFDDQFSVERPDGSNFTLKIRSTKLEDSAMYFCASSGSQGNQPQHFGDGTRLSIL.